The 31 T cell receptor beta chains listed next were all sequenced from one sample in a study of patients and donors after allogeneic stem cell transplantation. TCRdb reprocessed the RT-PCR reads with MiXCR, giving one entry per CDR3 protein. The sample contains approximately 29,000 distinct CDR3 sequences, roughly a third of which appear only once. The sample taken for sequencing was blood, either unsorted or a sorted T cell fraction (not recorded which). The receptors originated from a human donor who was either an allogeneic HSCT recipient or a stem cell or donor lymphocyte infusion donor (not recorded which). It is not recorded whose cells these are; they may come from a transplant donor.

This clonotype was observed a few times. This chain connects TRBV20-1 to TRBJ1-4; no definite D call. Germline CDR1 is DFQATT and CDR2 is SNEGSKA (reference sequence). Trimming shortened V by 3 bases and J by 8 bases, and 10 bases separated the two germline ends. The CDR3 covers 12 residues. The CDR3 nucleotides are TGCAGTGCTAGCCGAGCGGGGGAAAAACTGTTTTTT. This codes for CSASRAGEKLFF.

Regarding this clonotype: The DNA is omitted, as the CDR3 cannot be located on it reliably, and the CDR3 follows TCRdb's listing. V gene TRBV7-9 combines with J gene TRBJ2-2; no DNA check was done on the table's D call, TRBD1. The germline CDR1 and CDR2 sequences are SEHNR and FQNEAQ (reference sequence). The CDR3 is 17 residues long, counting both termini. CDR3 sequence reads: CASSPHRGRLWSGSCFF.

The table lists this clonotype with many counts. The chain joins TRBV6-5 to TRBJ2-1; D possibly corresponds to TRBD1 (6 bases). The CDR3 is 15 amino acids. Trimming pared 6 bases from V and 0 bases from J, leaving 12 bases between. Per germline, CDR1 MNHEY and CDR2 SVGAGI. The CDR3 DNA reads TGTGCCAGCAGCTACCGGGACATCTCCTACAATGAGCAGTTCTTC. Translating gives CASSYRDISYNEQFF.

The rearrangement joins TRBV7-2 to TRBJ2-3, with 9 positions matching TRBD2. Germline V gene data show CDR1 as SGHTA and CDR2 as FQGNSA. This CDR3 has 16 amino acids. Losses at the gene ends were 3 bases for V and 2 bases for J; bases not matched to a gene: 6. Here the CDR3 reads CASSFSGGGDTDTQYF. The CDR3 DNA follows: TGTGCCAGCAGCTTCAGCGGCGGGGGGGACACAGATACGCAGTATTTT.

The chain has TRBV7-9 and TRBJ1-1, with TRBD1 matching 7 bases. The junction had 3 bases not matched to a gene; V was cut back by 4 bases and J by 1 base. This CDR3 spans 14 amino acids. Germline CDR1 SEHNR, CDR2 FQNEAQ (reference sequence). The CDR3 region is CASSSGQPNTEAFF. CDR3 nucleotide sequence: TGTGCCAGCAGCTCGGGACAGCCGAACACTGAAGCTTTCTTT.

The DNA for the CDR3 is TGCAGTGCTCCTCAATACAGCACAGATACGCAGTATTTT. Residues: CSAPQYSTDTQYF. This rearrangement joins TRBV20-1 to TRBJ2-3; D ambiguous. The V end lost 5 bases, the J end lost 0 bases, and 9 bases lay between the germline ends. This CDR3 comprises 13 residues. Germline CDR1 is DFQATT and CDR2 is SNEGSKA (reference sequence).

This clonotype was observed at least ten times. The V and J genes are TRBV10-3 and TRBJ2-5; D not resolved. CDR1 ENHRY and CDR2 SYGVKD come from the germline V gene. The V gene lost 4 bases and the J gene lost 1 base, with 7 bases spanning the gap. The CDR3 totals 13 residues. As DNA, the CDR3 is TGTGCCATCAGTGTTAGCCCCCAAGAGACCCAGTACTTC. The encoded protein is CAISVSPQETQYF.

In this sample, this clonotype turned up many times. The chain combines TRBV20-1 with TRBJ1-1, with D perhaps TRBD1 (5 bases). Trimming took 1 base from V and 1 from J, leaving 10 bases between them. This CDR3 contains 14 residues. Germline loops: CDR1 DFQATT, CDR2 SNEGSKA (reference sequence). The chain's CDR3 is CSARAREPNTEAFF. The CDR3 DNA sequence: TGCAGTGCTAGAGCCAGGGAGCCGAACACTGAAGCTTTCTTT.

The CDR3 nucleotides are TGTGCCAGCAGCCCACGTTGGGCAGGGGGACGTGAGCAGTTCTTC. It encodes CASSPRWAGGREQFF. The V gene is TRBV4-2, the J gene TRBJ2-1, with 7 bases aligning to TRBD1. The V gene end was trimmed by 4 bases and the J gene end by 9 bases; junction bases not matched to a gene: 12. The CDR3 extends over 15 amino acids. Per the germline V gene, CDR1 is LGHNA and CDR2 is YNFKEQ.

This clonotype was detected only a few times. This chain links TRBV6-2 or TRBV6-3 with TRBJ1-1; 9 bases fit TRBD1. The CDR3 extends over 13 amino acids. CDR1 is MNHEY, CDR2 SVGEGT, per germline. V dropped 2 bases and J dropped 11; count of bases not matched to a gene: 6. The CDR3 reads CASSYGQGRIAFF. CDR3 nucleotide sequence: TGTGCCAGCAGTTACGGACAGGGGCGAATCGCTTTCTTT.

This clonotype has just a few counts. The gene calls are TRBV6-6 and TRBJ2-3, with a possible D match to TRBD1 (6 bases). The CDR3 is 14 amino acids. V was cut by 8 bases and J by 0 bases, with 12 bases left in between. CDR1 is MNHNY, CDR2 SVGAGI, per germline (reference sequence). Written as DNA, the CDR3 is TGTGCCAGCCTTGGGGGCCTGAGCACAGATACGCAGTATTTT. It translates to CASLGGLSTDTQYF.

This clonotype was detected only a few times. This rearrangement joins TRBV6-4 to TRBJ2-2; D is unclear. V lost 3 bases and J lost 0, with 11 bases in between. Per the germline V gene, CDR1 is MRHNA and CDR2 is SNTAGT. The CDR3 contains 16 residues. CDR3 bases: TGTGCCAGCAGTGAAGGTGCTGTCTCGAACACCGGGGAGCTGTTTTTT. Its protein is CASSEGAVSNTGELFF.

The CDR3 spells CASSELPGTDTGELFF. CDR3 nucleotide sequence: TGTGCCAGCAGTGAACTCCCAGGGACGGACACCGGGGAGCTGTTTTTT. The genes are TRBV6-1 and TRBJ2-2; D possibly matches TRBD1 or TRBD2 (5 bases each). V shed 2 bases and J shed 3 bases, with 13 bases lying between them. The germline CDR1 and CDR2 sequences are MNHNS and SASEGT. The CDR3 has 16 amino acids.

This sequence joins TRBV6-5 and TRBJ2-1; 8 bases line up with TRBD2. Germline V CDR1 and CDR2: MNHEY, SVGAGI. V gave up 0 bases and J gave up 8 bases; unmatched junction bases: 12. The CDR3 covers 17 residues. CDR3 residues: CASSYSMLREVHYEQFF. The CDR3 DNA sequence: TGTGCCAGCAGTTACTCGATGCTGCGGGAGGTACACTATGAGCAGTTCTTC.

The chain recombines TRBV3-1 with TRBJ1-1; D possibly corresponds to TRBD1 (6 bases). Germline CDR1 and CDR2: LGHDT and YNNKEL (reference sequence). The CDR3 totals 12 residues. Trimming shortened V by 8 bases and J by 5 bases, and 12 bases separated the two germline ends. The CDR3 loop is CASGWGLTEAFF. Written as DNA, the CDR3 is TGTGCCAGCGGCTGGGGGCTGACTGAAGCTTTCTTT.

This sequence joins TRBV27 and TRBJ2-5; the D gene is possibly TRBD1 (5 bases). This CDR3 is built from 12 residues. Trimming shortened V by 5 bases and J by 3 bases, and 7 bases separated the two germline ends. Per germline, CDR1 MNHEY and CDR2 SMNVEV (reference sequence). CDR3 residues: CASSQGEETQYF. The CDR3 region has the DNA TGTGCCAGCAGTCAGGGTGAAGAGACCCAGTACTTC.

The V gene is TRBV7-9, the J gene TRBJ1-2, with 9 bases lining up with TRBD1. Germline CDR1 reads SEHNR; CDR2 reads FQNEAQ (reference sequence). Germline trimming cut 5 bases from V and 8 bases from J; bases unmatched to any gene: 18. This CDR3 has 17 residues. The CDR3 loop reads CASSRTGTGWRAEGYTF. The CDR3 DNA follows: TGTGCCAGCAGCCGTACCGGGACAGGGTGGAGAGCTGAAGGCTACACCTTC.

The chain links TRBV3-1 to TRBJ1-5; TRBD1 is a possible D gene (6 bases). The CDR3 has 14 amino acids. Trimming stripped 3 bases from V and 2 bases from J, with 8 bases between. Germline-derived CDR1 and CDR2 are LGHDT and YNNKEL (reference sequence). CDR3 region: CASSHSGGNQPQHF. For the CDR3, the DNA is TGTGCCAGCAGCCATTCAGGGGGCAATCAGCCCCAGCATTTT.

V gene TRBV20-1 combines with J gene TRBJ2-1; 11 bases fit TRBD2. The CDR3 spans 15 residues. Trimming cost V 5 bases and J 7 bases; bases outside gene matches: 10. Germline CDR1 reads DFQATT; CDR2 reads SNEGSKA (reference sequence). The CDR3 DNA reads TGCAGTGCTGTCTTAGCGGGAGGGCCACAGAATGAGCAGTTCTTC. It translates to CSAVLAGGPQNEQFF.

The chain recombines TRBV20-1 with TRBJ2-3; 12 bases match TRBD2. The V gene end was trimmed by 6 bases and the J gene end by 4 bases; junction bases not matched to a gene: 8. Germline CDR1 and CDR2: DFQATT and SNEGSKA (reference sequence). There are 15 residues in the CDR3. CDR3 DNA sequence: TGCAGTGCGACGAAACTAGCGGGAGGTTCAGATACGCAGTATTTT. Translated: CSATKLAGGSDTQYF.

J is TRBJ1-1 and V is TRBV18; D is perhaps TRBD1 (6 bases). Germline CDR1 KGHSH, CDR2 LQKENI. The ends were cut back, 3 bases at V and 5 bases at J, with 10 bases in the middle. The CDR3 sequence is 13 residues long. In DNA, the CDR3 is TGTGCCAGCTCACCCTCAGGGGATACTGAAGCTTTCTTT. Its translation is CASSPSGDTEAFF.

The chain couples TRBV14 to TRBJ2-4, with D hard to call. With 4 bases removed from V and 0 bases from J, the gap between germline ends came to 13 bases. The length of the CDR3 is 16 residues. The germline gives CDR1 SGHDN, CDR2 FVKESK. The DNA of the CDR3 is TGTGCCAGCAGCCGGGCAAGCCTACCAGCCAAAAACATTCAGTACTTC. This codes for CASSRASLPAKNIQYF.

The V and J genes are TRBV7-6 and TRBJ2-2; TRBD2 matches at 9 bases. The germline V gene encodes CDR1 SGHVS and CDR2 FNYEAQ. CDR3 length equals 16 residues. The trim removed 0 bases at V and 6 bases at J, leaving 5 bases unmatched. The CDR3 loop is CASSLATSGLSGELFF. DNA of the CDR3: TGTGCCAGCAGCTTAGCGACTAGCGGCCTGTCCGGGGAGCTGTTTTTT.

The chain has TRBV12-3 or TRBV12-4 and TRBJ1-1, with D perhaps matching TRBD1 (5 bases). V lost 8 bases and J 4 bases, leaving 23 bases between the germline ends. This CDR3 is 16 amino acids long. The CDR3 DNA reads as TGTGCCAGCTCAAGGGGTTTTAAGGCTTTGAGCACTGAAGCTTTCTTT. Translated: CASSRGFKALSTEAFF.

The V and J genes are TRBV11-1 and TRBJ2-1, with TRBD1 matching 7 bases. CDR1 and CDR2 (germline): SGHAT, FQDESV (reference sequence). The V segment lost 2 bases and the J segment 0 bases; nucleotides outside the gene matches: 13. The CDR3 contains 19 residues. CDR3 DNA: TGTGCCAGCAGCTTACCGAGACAGGGCCCTTCGAGCTCCTACAATGAGCAGTTCTTC. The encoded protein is CASSLPRQGPSSSYNEQFF.

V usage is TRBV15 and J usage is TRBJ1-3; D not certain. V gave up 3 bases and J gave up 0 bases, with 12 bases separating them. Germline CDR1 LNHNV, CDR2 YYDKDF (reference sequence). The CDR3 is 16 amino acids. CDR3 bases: TGTGCCACCAGCAGGGAGACCAACCGCTCTGGAAACACCATATATTTT. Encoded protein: CATSRETNRSGNTIYF.

In DNA, the CDR3 is TGTGCCAGCACCCCGAGGGTATCTGGGGCCAACGTCCTGACTTTC. It translates to CASTPRVSGANVLTF. This chain links TRBV3-1 with TRBJ2-6; a weak D match, TRBD2 (5 bases). CDR3 length: 15 amino acids. The germline V gene has CDR1 LGHDT and CDR2 YNNKEL (reference sequence). V lost 7 bases and J lost 1, with 11 bases in between.

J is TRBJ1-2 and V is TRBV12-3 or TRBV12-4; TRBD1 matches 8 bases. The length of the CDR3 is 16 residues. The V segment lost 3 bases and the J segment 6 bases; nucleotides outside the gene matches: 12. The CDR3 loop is CASSFRSIQGDNGYTF. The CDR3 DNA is TGTGCCAGCAGTTTCCGCTCAATACAGGGGGATAATGGCTACACCTTC.

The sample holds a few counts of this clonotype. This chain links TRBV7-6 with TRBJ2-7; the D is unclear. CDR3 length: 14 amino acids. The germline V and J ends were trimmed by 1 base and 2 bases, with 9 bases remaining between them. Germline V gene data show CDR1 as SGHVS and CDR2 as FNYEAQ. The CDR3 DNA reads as TGTGCCAGCAGCTTAGGGGATGGAACCTACGAGCAGTACTTC. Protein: CASSLGDGTYEQYF.

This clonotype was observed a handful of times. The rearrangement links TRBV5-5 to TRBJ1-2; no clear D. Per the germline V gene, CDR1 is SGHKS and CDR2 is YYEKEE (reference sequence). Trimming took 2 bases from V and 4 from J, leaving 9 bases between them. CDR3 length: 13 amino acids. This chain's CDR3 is CASSLGFPYGYTF. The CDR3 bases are TGTGCCAGCAGCTTAGGTTTCCCCTATGGCTACACCTTC. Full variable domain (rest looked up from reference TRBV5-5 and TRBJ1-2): DAGVTQSPTHLIKTRGQQVTLRCSPISGHKSVSWYQQVLGQGPQFIFQYYEKEERGRGNFPDRFSARQFPNYSSELNVNALLLGDSALYLCASSLGFPYGYTFGSGTRLTVV.

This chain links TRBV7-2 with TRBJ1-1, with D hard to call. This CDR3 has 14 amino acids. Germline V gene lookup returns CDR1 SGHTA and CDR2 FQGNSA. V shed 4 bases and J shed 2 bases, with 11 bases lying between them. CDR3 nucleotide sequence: TGTGCCAGCAGCTCCTCGGGAGTCAACACTGAAGCTTTCTTT. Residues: CASSSSGVNTEAFF.